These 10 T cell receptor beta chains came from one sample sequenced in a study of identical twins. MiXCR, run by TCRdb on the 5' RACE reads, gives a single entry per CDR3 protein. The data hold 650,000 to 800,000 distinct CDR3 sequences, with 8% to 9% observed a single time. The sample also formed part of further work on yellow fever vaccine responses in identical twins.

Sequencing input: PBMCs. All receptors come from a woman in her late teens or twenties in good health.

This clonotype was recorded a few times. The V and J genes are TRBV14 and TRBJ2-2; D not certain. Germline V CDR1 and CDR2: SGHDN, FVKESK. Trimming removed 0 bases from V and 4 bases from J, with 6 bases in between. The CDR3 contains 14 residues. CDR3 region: CASSQDFSTGELFF. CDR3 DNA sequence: TGTGCCAGCAGCCAAGATTTTAGCACCGGGGAGCTGTTTTTT. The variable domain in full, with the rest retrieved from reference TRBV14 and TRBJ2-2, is EAGVTQFPSHSVIEKGQTVTLRCDPISGHDNLYWYRRVMGKEIKFLLHFVKESKQDESGMPNNRFLAERTGGTYSTLKVQPAELEDSGVYFCASSQDFSTGELFFGEGSRLTVL.

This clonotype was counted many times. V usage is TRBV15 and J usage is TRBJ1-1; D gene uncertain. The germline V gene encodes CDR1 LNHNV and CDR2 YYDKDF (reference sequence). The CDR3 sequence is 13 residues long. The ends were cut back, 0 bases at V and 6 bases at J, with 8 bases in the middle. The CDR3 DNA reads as TGTGCCACCAGCAGAGAGGCAGGATCTGAAGCTTTCTTT. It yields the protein CATSREAGSEAFF.

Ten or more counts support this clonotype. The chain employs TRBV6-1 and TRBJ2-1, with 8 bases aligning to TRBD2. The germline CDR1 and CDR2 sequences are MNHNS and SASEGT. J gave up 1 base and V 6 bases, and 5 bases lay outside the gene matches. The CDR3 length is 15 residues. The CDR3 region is CASSHRGGSYNEQFF. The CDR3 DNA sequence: TGTGCCAGCAGCCACCGGGGGGGGTCCTACAATGAGCAGTTCTTC.

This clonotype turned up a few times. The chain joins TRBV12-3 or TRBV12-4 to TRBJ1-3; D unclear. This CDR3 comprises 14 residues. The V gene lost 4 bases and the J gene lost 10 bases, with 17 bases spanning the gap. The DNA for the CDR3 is TGTGCCAGCAGTTCGGGCGGCGCAAGAGGGACCATATATTTT. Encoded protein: CASSSGGARGTIYF.

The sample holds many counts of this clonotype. This CDR3 reads CASSPYATGLSFNEQFF. The CDR3 region has the DNA TGTGCCAGCAGCCCATACGCCACAGGGTTATCGTTCAATGAGCAGTTCTTC. This rearrangement joins TRBV3-1 to TRBJ2-1; maybe TRBD1 (6 bases). The germline V gene encodes CDR1 LGHDT and CDR2 YNNKEL (reference sequence). This CDR3 is 17 amino acids long. The V end lost 4 bases, the J end lost 6 bases, and 22 bases lay between the germline ends.

Here the CDR3 DNA reads TGTGCCATCAGTGACGAGGGGACCCCCTACAATGAGCAGTTCTTC. Its protein product is CAISDEGTPYNEQFF. The chain couples TRBV10-3 to TRBJ2-1; D is perhaps TRBD1 or TRBD2 (5 bases each). The CDR3 totals 15 residues. Germline-derived CDR1 and CDR2 are ENHRY and SYGVKD. V was pared by 3 bases and J by 2 bases, with 11 bases between.

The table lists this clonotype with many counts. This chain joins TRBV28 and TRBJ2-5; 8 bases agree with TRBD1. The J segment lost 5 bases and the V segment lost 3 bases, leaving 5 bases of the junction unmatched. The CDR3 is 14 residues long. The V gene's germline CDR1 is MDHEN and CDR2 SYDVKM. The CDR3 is CASSFSGGMETQYF. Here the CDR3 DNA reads TGTGCCAGCAGTTTTTCAGGGGGCATGGAGACCCAGTACTTC.

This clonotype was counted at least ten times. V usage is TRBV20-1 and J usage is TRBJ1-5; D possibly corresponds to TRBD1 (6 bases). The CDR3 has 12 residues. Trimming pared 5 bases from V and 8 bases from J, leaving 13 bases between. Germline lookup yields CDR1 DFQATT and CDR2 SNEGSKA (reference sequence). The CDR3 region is CSAGGGREPQHF. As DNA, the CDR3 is TGCAGTGCTGGGGGGGGGCGGGAGCCCCAGCATTTT.

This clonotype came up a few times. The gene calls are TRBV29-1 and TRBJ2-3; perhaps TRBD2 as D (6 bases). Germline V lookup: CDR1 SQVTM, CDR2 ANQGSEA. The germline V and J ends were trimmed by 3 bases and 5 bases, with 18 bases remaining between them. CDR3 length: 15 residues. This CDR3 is CSVDPAGLPQDTQYF. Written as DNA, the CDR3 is TGCAGCGTTGATCCGGCGGGACTTCCCCAAGATACGCAGTATTTT.

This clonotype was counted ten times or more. The CDR3 DNA reads TGTGCCATCAGCTCCGGGACTAGCGGCACAGATACGCAGTATTTT. This translates into CAISSGTSGTDTQYF. The chain recombines TRBV10-3 with TRBJ2-3, with 10 bases aligning to TRBD2. Germline V gives CDR1 ENHRY, CDR2 SYGVKD. The CDR3 runs to 15 residues. V shed 6 bases and J 1 base; nucleotides not matched to a gene: 4.